Shown below are 11 T cell receptor beta chains from a single sample sequenced in a study of blood T cell repertoires in COVID-19. Libraries were prepared by immunoSEQ multiplex PCR; TCRdb keeps only in-frame clonotypes and omits some of them. The sample consists of nearly 110,000 clones, about 82% of them appearing once. The sequencing input was peripheral blood. These TCRs come from a man at least 80 years old with COVID-19, enrolled during active disease.

The gene calls are TRBV10-3 and TRBJ2-3; a weak D match, TRBD2 (6 bases). The CDR3 has 14 amino acids. The germline V and J ends were trimmed by 6 bases and 1 base, with 11 bases remaining between them. CDR1 and CDR2 from the germline V gene are ENHRY and SYGVKD. In DNA form, the CDR3 reads TGTGCCATCAGCTCTAGCGAGGGCACAGATACGCAGTATTTT. Translation: CAISSSEGTDTQYF.

The rearrangement links TRBV3-1 (or the pseudogene TRBV3-2) to TRBJ2-3; the D gene is possibly TRBD1 (6 bases). This CDR3 contains 17 residues. Germline V lookup: CDR1 LGHDT, CDR2 YNNKEL (reference sequence). V gave up 0 bases and J gave up 0 bases, with 13 bases separating them. CDR3 bases: TGTGCCAGCAGCCAAGACAGGGGAGTTTCTAGCACAGATACGCAGTATTTT. Protein: CASSQDRGVSSTDTQYF.

The V and J genes are TRBV3-1 (or the pseudogene TRBV3-2) and TRBJ2-5; a possible D gene is TRBD1 (6 bases). The V end lost 3 bases, the J end lost 7 bases, and 18 bases lay between the germline ends. This CDR3 contains 15 residues. Per germline, CDR1 LGHDT and CDR2 YNNKEL (reference sequence). CDR3 DNA: TGTGCCAGCAGCCACCCGGGACATCAAGGAGGGACCCAGTACTTC. Translated, it gives CASSHPGHQGGTQYF.

This clone turned up a few times. In DNA, the CDR3 is TGTGCCACCAGCGGTCCAGGGTTTTCACCCCTCCACTTT. Amino acid sequence: CATSGPGFSPLHF. This chain uses TRBV15 with TRBJ1-6, with D perhaps TRBD1 (5 bases). In germline, CDR1 is LNHNV, CDR2 YYDKDF (reference sequence). This CDR3 has 13 residues. Trimming left V 5 bases short and J 9 bases short, with 11 bases between.

This chain links TRBV5-5 with TRBJ1-2; tentative D call: TRBD1 (6 bases). CDR1 and CDR2 from the germline V gene are SGHKS and YYEKEE (reference sequence). There are 16 residues in the CDR3. Trimming pared 4 bases from V and 5 bases from J, leaving 21 bases between. CDR3 nucleotide sequence: TGTGCCAGCAGCCCCAGTACGGCGGGGGCGCGATATGGCTACACCTTC. Protein product: CASSPSTAGARYGYTF.

The chain carries TRBV28 and TRBJ1-6; a weak D match, TRBD1 (5 bases). Germline loops: CDR1 MDHEN, CDR2 SYDVKM. The V and J ends lost 5 bases and 7 bases respectively, with 18 bases between them. This CDR3 is 16 amino acids long. This CDR3 reads CASSPLGGIGNSPLHF. CDR3 nucleotides: TGTGCCAGCAGTCCGTTGGGGGGAATTGGGAATTCACCCCTCCACTTT.

The V gene is TRBV19, the J gene TRBJ2-6, with 12 bases lining up with TRBD1. With V trimmed by 7 bases and J by 1 base, 8 bases remained unmatched. Germline loops: CDR1 LNHDA, CDR2 SQIVND (reference sequence). The CDR3 loop spans 18 amino acids. The CDR3, as DNA: TGTGCCAGTATGCCCCGGGGACAGGGGGCTTCTGGGGCCAACGTCCTGACTTTC. Its protein product is CASMPRGQGASGANVLTF.

V usage is TRBV5-4 and J usage is TRBJ1-1; D remains unclear. Trimming took off 0 bases at V and 9 bases at J, with 15 bases between the two ends. This CDR3 contains 14 residues. From germline, CDR1 is SGHNT and CDR2 YYREEE (reference sequence). The chain's CDR3 is CASSLGLPPAQAFF. The CDR3 nucleotides are TGTGCCAGCAGCTTGGGACTCCCCCCCGCCCAAGCTTTCTTT.

This clone was recorded once. This rearrangement joins TRBV13 to TRBJ2-1; TRBD2 might be the D (7 bases). The V and J ends lost 5 bases and 14 bases respectively, with 13 bases between them. CDR1 is PRHDT, CDR2 FYEKMQ, per germline (reference sequence). This CDR3 is built from 11 residues. DNA for the CDR3: TGTGCCAGCAGCCCGGGGGGCCCTGAGTTCTTC. This translates into CASSPGGPEFF.

This clone was observed a handful of times. The rearrangement joins TRBV29-1 to TRBJ2-1; 11 nucleotides align to TRBD1. Germline CDR1 is SQVTM and CDR2 is ANQGSEA. Trimming cost V 3 bases and J 8 bases; bases outside gene matches: 6. This CDR3 has 14 amino acids. CDR3 amino acids: CSVDQGDRGDEQFF. The CDR3 region has the DNA TGCAGCGTTGACCAAGGGGACAGGGGGGATGAGCAGTTCTTC.

This clone has just one count. The V call is TRBV11-2, the J call TRBJ2-5; 13 nucleotides line up with TRBD2. Germline V gives CDR1 SGHAT, CDR2 FQNNGV. V dropped 5 bases and J dropped 5; count of bases not matched to a gene: 8. CDR3 size: 16 residues. The CDR3 DNA is TGTGCCAGCAGCCTCCGACTAGCGGGAGGAACGGAGACCCAGTACTTC. Translating it yields CASSLRLAGGTETQYF.